This TCR beta chain is from a study of cytomegalovirus exposure and HLA in healthy donors. The CDR3 runs to 16 residues. Germline CDR1 is LGHNA and CDR2 is YSLEER. The V and J ends lost 5 bases and 8 bases, in that order; junction bases with no gene match: 12. The study ran its PCR with 60 Vbeta and 13 Jbeta primers. Sequenced by immunoSEQ multiplex PCR; TCRdb stores in-frame clones only, minus some. The repertoire holds 85,000 to 120,000 clones, with roughly 70% as singletons. Overall study findings and caveats: Reports state that TCR beta sequences accurately predicted most subjects' HLA-A and HLA-B alleles. The authors considered a cluster of highly shared sequence variants likely to be a sequencing artifact. TCR beta V- and J-gene trimming was later associated with a missense DCLRE1C variant.

Worth noting for this clone: Its antigen is undetermined.

The chain has TRBV4-3 and TRBJ2-1, with 10 bases matching TRBD2. The sequenced sample consisted of PBMCs. This receptor was taken from a male donor in good health and CMV-seropositive. CDR3 nucleotide sequence: TGCGCCAGCAGCTTCTCGGCTAGCGGGAGTACGCATGAGCAGTTCTTC. It translates to CASSFSASGSTHEQFF.